This record looks at one T cell receptor beta chain sequence and its context. Its antigen remains unidentified. The table came from immunoSEQ multiplex PCR; TCRdb's copy has only in-frame clones and leaves some out. The sample records 25,000 to 35,000 clones, 85% to 90% being singletons. The CDR3 has 17 residues. V trimming: 4 bases; J trimming: 9 bases; junction bases outside the gene matches: 11. From germline, CDR1 is SGHNT and CDR2 YENEEA. Cycle 7 day 1, cycle 4 day 1, and baseline were the timepoints at which blood was sampled. This record comes from a study of OX40 agonist ivuxolimab in advanced cancers. For the study at large: Patients received ivuxolimab, an intravenous treatment, every 2 weeks at 0.01 to 10 mg/kg. Dose-escalation patients had hepatocellular carcinoma, melanoma, renal cell or head and neck cancer.

General study findings and limits: Among the nonresponders, some also had low normalized T-cell clonal expansion.

Source: CD4+ or CD8+ T cells sorted from blood, taken in a trial of the OX40 agonist ivuxolimab. The chain is built from TRBV11-3 and TRBJ2-1; 14 positions match TRBD2. The clonotype comes from an adult with an advanced solid tumor such as melanoma, head and neck, liver or kidney cancer. The CDR3 DNA follows: TGTGCCAGCAGCTCCTACCAGACTAGCGGGGGGGCGACTGAGCAGTTCTTC. Protein product: CASSSYQTSGGATEQFF.